In this sample, the clone carrying this T cell receptor beta chain turned up many times. No antigen is known for it. This entry is derived from a study of T cells in Graves' hyperthyroidism and ophthalmopathy. Those with hyperthyroidism were 18 to 65 years old, newly diagnosed, and ill for under 2 months. The germline gives CDR1 MNHNS, CDR2 SASEGT. Trimming removed 6 bases at V and 5 bases at J, with 16 bases between. This CDR3 is built from 14 residues. Authors of the study amplified TCR beta CDR3 regions from RNA transcripts. First-round RT-PCR with HTBI primers amplified the TCR CDR3 region. MiXCR, applied by TCRdb to the multiplex PCR reads, yields one record per CDR3 protein. The table shows fewer than 600,000 distinct CDR3 sequences, with 13% to 15% occurring only once. Overall study findings and caveats: Most thyroid clonotypes expanded above 0.001 were also detected in blood.

The rearrangement uses TRBV6-1 and TRBJ2-5; D gene unclear. The sequence came from a woman aged 40 to 50 with Graves' hyperthyroidism. The source material was blood. The CDR3 region has the DNA TGTGCCAGCAGGGATCCTTGGCTCGGGGAGACCCAGTACTTC. Translated: CASRDPWLGETQYF.